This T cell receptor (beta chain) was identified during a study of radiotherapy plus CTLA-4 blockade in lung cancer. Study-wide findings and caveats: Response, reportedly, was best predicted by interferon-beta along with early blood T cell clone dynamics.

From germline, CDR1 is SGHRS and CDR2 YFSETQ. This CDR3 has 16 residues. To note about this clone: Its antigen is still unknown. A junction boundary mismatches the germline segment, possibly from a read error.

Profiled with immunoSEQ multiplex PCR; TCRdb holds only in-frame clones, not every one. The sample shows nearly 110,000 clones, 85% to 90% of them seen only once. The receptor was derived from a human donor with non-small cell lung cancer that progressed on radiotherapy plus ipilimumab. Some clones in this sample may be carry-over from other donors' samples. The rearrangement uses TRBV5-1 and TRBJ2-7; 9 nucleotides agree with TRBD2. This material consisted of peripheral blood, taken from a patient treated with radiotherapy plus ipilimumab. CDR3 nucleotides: TGCGCCAGCAGCTGGGGGACGGCGGGGGGGCCCTACAAGCAGTACTTC. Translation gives CASSWGTAGGPYKQYF.